The clone carrying this T cell receptor (beta chain) was picked up a small number of times. The target antigen is unknown. Disease lasting under 3 months, a NOSPECS grade of at least 4, and a Clinical Activity Score of at least 3 were features of the ophthalmopathy patients. Pregnant or lactating patients were excluded, as were those with uncontrolled infection or other autoimmune disease. The sample belongs to a study of T cells in Graves' hyperthyroidism and ophthalmopathy. Whole-study results and caveats: Also found in blood were most expanded thyroid clonotypes above 0.001.

This CDR3 has 15 residues. V was pared by 1 base and J by 5 bases, with 5 bases of the junction left unmatched. The V gene's germline CDR1 is SEHNR and CDR2 FQNEAQ (reference sequence). Authors of the study amplified TCR beta CDR3 regions from RNA transcripts. An initial round of RT-PCR targeting the TCR CDR3 relied on the HTBI primer set. MiXCR, run by TCRdb on the multiplex PCR reads, gives a single entry per CDR3 protein. The data hold around 540,000 distinct CDR3 sequences, with about 16% observed a single time. The origin of this receptor is a woman in her 30s with Graves' ophthalmopathy. This chain connects TRBV7-9 to TRBJ2-7; 10 nucleotides line up with TRBD1. Sequencing used blood. The DNA of the CDR3 is TGTGCCAGCAGCTTAGGGGACAGGGGATTCCACGAGCAGTACTTC. Its translation is CASSLGDRGFHEQYF.